Sequencing of this TCR beta chain was carried out in a study of OX40 agonist ivuxolimab in advanced cancers. The study's findings and limits: There was clonal expansion of CD4+ and CD8+ blood T cells by week 6 at 0.1 to 3.0 mg/kg. Average numbers of expanded clones were greater in CD8+ T cells than in CD4+.

The repertoire was sequenced with immunoSEQ multiplex PCR; TCRdb's copy has only in-frame clones and lacks some. The sample lists more than 35,000 clones; around 80% were seen once. On this clone itself: The antigen is undetermined.

Blood draws occurred at baseline, cycle 4 day 1, and cycle 7 day 1. CDR1 is MNHEY, CDR2 SMNVEV, per germline (reference sequence). The CDR3 loop spans 15 amino acids. V was clipped by 6 bases and J by 0 bases, with 12 bases between them. This sequence joins TRBV27 and TRBJ2-1, with D possibly being TRBD1 (6 bases). The clonotype originates from an adult with an advanced solid tumor such as melanoma, head and neck, liver or kidney cancer. The sequenced sample was CD4+ or CD8+ T cells sorted from blood, obtained in a trial of the OX40 agonist ivuxolimab. The CDR3 nucleotides are TGTGCCAGCAGCCGCGGACAGCCCTCCTACAATGAGCAGTTCTTC. Translating gives CASSRGQPSYNEQFF.